This T cell receptor (beta chain) derives from a study of memory CD4+ T cells and cytomegalovirus serostatus. The sort gate was single viable CD3+CD4+CD8-CD45RO+ cells for memory CD4+ T cells. The length of the CDR3 is 14 residues. Trimming shortened V by 4 bases and J by 3 bases, and 12 bases separated the two germline ends. Per the germline V gene, CDR1 is SGHNT and CDR2 is YENEEA. The table came from immunoSEQ multiplex PCR; TCRdb's copy has only in-frame clones and leaves some out. Of about 59,000 clones in the sample, about 81% were seen once. Sequenced input: memory CD4+ T cells from blood. This TCR was recovered from an adult in good health and CMV-seronegative. The chain joins TRBV11-3 to TRBJ1-1; D gene unclear. CDR3 coding DNA: TGTGCCAGCAGCTCCGAGGGCTGGGACACTGAAGCTTTCTTT. The encoded protein is CASSSEGWDTEAFF.